This is a list of T cell receptor beta chains from one sample in a study of blood T cell repertoires in COVID-19. Libraries were prepared by immunoSEQ multiplex PCR; TCRdb keeps only in-frame clonotypes and omits some of them. Seen here are roughly 250,000 clones, roughly 89% observed once, and the top ten hold around 10%. Source material: PBMCs or T cells enriched from blood (not recorded which). The receptors were gathered from a man aged 40-49 years who had recovered from COVID-19. CDR3s include the opening cysteine and the closing phenylalanine or tryptophan. The D gene is left open where the match is weak. Clone size is given for some rows only: seen once, a few or many times, or a class if the clone is expanded.

>-|TRBJ1-1|TRBV7-9|TRBD1
TGTGCCAGCAGCTGGCCCGGGACAGTCATGAACACTGAAGCTTTCTTT
CASSWPGTVMNTEAFF
>-|TRBJ2-2|TRBV2|-
TGTGCCACCGAGGATCGAACCGGGGAGCTGTTTTTT
CATEDRTGELFF
>-|TRBJ2-3|TRBV4-1|TRBD1
TGCGCCAGCAGCCAAGGACAGGGACAAAGCACAGATACGCAGTATTTT
CASSQGQGQSTDTQYF
>-|TRBJ2-1|TRBV6-6|TRBD1
TGTGCCAGCAGTCTTGGACAGGGAGGCTACAATGAGCAGTTCTTC
CASSLGQGGYNEQFF
>-|TRBJ1-2|TRBV19|-
TGTGCCAGTAGTATCAGAACAGCACCTAACTATGGCTACACCTTC
CASSIRTAPNYGYTF
>-|TRBJ1-4|TRBV7-9|TRBD1
TGTGCCAGCAGCTTCCCGGACAGGGCCGGAGATGAAAAACTGTTTTTT
CASSFPDRAGDEKLFF
>-|TRBJ2-3|TRBV7-9|TRBD1
TGTGCCAGCAGCCCCAGACAGGGCCGCACAGATACGCAGTATTTT
CASSPRQGRTDTQYF
>-|TRBJ1-3|TRBV3-1/TRBV3-2|TRBD1
TGTGCCAGCAGCCGTACGACCGGAAGGACAGGGGGAATCTCTGGAAACACCATATATTTT
CASSRTTGRTGGISGNTIYF
>-|TRBJ2-7|TRBV20-1|-
TGCAGTGCTAGTCGACAGACCTACGAGCAGTACTTC
CSASRQTYEQYF
>-|TRBJ2-1|TRBV9|TRBD2
TGTGCCAGCAGCGTAGACGGGGGGGCCTACAATGAGCAGTTCTTC
CASSVDGGAYNEQFF
>-|TRBJ2-1|TRBV19|TRBD2
TGTGCCAGTAGTATAGGAGCGGGGTTAGGCAATGAGCAGTTCTTC
CASSIGAGLGNEQFF
>-|TRBJ1-1|TRBV4-1|TRBD1
TGCGCCAGCAGCCATCCCAAGACAGGGGGGGACACTGAAGCTTTCTTT
CASSHPKTGGDTEAFF
>once|TRBJ1-5|TRBV21-1|-
TGTGCCAGCAGCAAATTACAGGGACGGCAGCCCCAGCATTTT
CASSKLQGRQPQHF
>once|TRBJ1-2|TRBV6-5|-
TGTGCCAGCAGCCGTAATGGTGTTAGCTATGGCTACACCTTC
CASSRNGVSYGYTF
>-|TRBJ2-7|TRBV11-2|TRBD1
TGTGCCAGCAGCTTACAGGGGGCCCACGAGCAGTACTTC
CASSLQGAHEQYF
>-|TRBJ2-2|TRBV7-2|TRBD1
TGTGCCAGCAGCTTAAGACAGGGGGCTAGCGGGGAGCTGTTTTTT
CASSLRQGASGELFF
>-|TRBJ2-1|TRBV9|-
TGTGCCAGCAGCGTAGAGGCGGGCCGGGCTAATGAGCAGTTCTTC
CASSVEAGRANEQFF
>once|TRBJ2-3|TRBV6-6|-
TGTGCCAGCAGTCGGTCCCCCGGGAAAACGTCGTCAGATACGCAGTATTTT
CASSRSPGKTSSDTQYF
>-|TRBJ1-4|TRBV5-1|-
TGCGCCAGCAGCTTGGCTGGACTGGATGAAAAACTGTTTTTT
CASSLAGLDEKLFF
>few|TRBJ1-6|TRBV9|-
TGTGCCAGCAGCGATATCTATACACCCCTCCACTTT
CASSDIYTPLHF
>-|TRBJ1-3|TRBV12-3/TRBV12-4|-
TGTGCCAGCAGTTTCGGGAGGGGGAACACCATATATTTT
CASSFGRGNTIYF
>-|TRBJ2-2|TRBV13|TRBD2
TGTGCCAGCAGCTTCAACGGGTTTCCCGGGGGGGCTAACACCGGGGAGCTGTTTTTT
CASSFNGFPGGANTGELFF
>-|TRBJ2-7|TRBV30|-
TGTGCCTGGACGGGGATGCAGGGGACGGGAACTCTTGGCTACGAGCAGTACTTC
CAWTGMQGTGTLGYEQYF
>-|TRBJ2-2|TRBV11-2|-
TGTGCCAGCAGCTCCACATCACAGGGGAACACCGGGGAGCTGTTTTTT
CASSSTSQGNTGELFF
>-|TRBJ1-2|TRBV10-1|TRBD1
TGCGCCAGCAGTGACCCAAAACAGGACAGGGATGATGGCTACACCTTC
CASSDPKQDRDDGYTF
>-|TRBJ2-7|TRBV6-5|TRBD2
TGTGCCAGCAGTTACTCGCTGCGGGGGGTCTACGAGCAGTACTTC
CASSYSLRGVYEQYF
>-|TRBJ2-7|TRBV19|TRBD1
TGTGCCAGTAGTTGGACGACAGGGACCCACGAGCAGTACTTC
CASSWTTGTHEQYF
>-|TRBJ1-6|TRBV18|TRBD1
TGTGCCAGCTCAGCGGGACAGCAGAGCTCCTATAATTCACCCCTCCACTTT
CASSAGQQSSYNSPLHF